The source of this T cell receptor (beta chain) is a study of molecular identifiers for immune sequencing clone quantification. CDR3 length: 14 amino acids. V was clipped by 1 base and J by 2 bases, with 7 bases between them. Germline-derived CDR1 and CDR2 are LGHNA and YNFKEQ. TCRdb reanalysed the PCR reads using MiXCR and keeps one entry per CDR3 protein. This sample yields some 590,000 distinct CDR3 sequences, of which about 25% are seen a single time; around 0.78% belongs to the top ten. Note on this clonotype: This could be a read error, since a much larger clone is one nucleotide away.

The chain combines TRBV4-2 with TRBJ2-3, with D uncertain. The source is a human donor in good health. Some libraries in this study had Jurkat cell RNA spiked in. The sequenced sample consisted of naive CD8+ T cells from blood, with Jurkat cell RNA spiked in. The subset here: FACS-sorted CD8+CD4-CCR7+CD45RA+ naive T cells. In DNA, the CDR3 is TGTGCCAGCAGCCAAGTCGCCACCACAGATACGCAGTATTTT. Translation: CASSQVATTDTQYF.